Sequencing of this TCR beta chain was carried out in a study of blood T cell repertoires in COVID-19. Study as a whole: From the United States, Italy and Spain came samples of acute and convalescent COVID-19.

The germline gives CDR1 LNHNV, CDR2 YYDKDF (reference sequence). CDR3 length: 16 residues. After removal of 0 bases from V and 4 bases from J, the junction contained 5 bases not matched to a gene. Source study methods: Amplifying reference gene primers gave estimates of nucleated cell counts. Clones were sequenced by immunoSEQ multiplex PCR, and TCRdb holds only the in-frame ones, with some missing. V and J calls and clone size follow that table, whereas D and trimming were derived from the DNA. In the table there are about 80,000 clones, roughly four fifths of which are singletons. Sequencing input: peripheral blood. V and J are TRBV15 and TRBJ2-2; 7 bases fit TRBD2. This receptor was obtained from a man aged 60 to 69 with acute or convalescent COVID-19. CDR3 loop: CATSRDLPGGTGELFF. Written as DNA, the CDR3 is TGTGCCACCAGCAGAGATCTCCCGGGGGGCACCGGGGAGCTGTTTTTT.